This T cell receptor (beta chain) was sequenced during a study of response to subunit inactivated influenza vaccine. Overall study findings and caveats: There was a suggestion from the authors that each seasonal influenza vaccination recruits few new T cells.

TCRdb re-called the RT-PCR reads with MiXCR, one entry per CDR3 protein. The repertoire holds about 570,000 distinct CDR3 sequences, with approximately 11% as singletons. V shed 10 bases and J shed 0 bases, with 19 bases lying between them. The V gene's germline CDR1 is SNHLY and CDR2 FYNNEI. This CDR3 is 15 amino acids long. For this clonotype: What it recognizes is unknown.

The same data also contributed to another study, on T cells expressing NK-cell markers. That paper notes: TCR beta cDNA was made by 5'RACE template switching with UMIs. HCMV serostatus: seven of eight sequenced donors positive, one negative. Dominant NKG2C+ clonotype frequencies of 1.0-7.0% of CD8+ T cells were measured in about 6 donors. These same clonotypes (in several donors) also led the CD3+CD56-NKG2C+ fraction.

This receptor was taken from a man aged 50 to 60 who received an inactivated influenza vaccine. The chain recombines TRBV2 with TRBJ2-7; maybe TRBD1 (5 bases). The source material was PBMCs from blood, sampled on the day of vaccination. CDR3 sequence: CATKTVGGPSYEQYF. Here the CDR3 DNA reads TGTGCCACTAAGACAGTGGGCGGACCCTCCTACGAGCAGTACTTC.